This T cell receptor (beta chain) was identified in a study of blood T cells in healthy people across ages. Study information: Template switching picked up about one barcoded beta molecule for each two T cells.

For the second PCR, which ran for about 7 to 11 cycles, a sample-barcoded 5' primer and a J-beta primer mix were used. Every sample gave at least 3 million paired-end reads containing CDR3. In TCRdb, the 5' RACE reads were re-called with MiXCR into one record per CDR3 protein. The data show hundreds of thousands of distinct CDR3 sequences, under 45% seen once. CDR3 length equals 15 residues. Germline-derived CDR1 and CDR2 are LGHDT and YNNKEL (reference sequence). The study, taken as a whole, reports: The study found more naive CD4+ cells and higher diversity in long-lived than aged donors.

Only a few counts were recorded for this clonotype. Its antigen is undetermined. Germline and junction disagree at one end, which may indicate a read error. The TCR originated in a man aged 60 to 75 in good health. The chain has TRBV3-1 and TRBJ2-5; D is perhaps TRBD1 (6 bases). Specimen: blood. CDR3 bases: TGTGCCAGCAGCCCCCGACAGGACCCCCAAGGGACCCAGTACTTC. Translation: CASSPRQDPQGTQYF.